The 28 T cell receptor beta chains reported below all come from one sample, sequenced in a study of T cell clonality in common variable immunodeficiency. The method was immunoSEQ multiplex PCR; TCRdb's version includes in-frame clones alone and lacks a portion of them. The sample includes tens of thousands of clones, none of them occurring once. The sample consisted of peripheral blood mononuclear cells. The receptors come from a person between 18 and 69 years old in good health.

This clone came up many times. The read stops 3 residues short of the end of the CDR3; the missing end is completed from the germline J gene. The genes are TRBV20-1 and TRBJ2-3; 7 bases line up with TRBD2. Germline-derived CDR1 and CDR2 are DFQATT and SNEGSKA (reference sequence). The CDR3 contains 15 residues. The junction had 8 bases not matched to a gene; V was cut back by 0 bases and J by 5 bases. The CDR3 loop is CSARDGAGVGDTQYF. The covered CDR3 bases are TGCAGTGCTAGAGACGGCGCGGGAGTTGGAGATACG.

This clone was recorded at least ten times. Read coverage stops 3 residues before the CDR3 terminus; the germline J gene supplies the remainder. The gene calls are TRBV18 and TRBJ1-5; 12 bases are a match to TRBD1. Per germline, CDR1 KGHSH and CDR2 LQKENI. The J segment lost 5 bases and the V segment lost 4 bases, leaving 9 bases of the junction unmatched. This CDR3 comprises 17 residues. The sequenced CDR3 bases are TGTGCCAGCTCACTCTCCGGGACAGGGGGCAAGGATCAGCCC. Protein: CASSLSGTGGKDQP. The complete CDR3 sequence is CASSLSGTGGKDQPQHF.

Many counts were recorded for this clone. The read ends 3 residues shy of where the CDR3 ends; the end is completed using the germline J gene. This chain joins TRBV20-1 and TRBJ2-3; TRBD1 matches 8 bases. Germline CDR1 is DFQATT and CDR2 is SNEGSKA (reference sequence). The length of the CDR3 is 14 residues. The trim removed 5 bases at V and 0 bases at J, leaving 4 bases unmatched. The CDR3 sequence is CSAVRDRSTDTQYF. The sequenced CDR3 bases are TGCAGTGCTGTGAGGGACAGGAGCACAGATACG.

This clone was seen repeatedly, ten times or more. The read finishes 3 residues shy of the CDR3 end, and the germline J gene is used to complete it. The chain carries TRBV7-6 and TRBJ2-7; TRBD2 agrees at 12 bases. V gave up 5 bases and J gave up 0 bases; unmatched junction bases: 5. The CDR3 runs to 16 residues. Germline lookup yields CDR1 SGHVS and CDR2 FNYEAQ. The sequenced part of the CDR3 DNA is TGTGCCAGCAGCCAAGGACTAGCGGGAATCTCCTACGAG. This sequence encodes CASSQGLAGISYE. The CDR3 as a whole reads CASSQGLAGISYEQYF.

This clone turned up a few times. The observed sequence ends 3 residues before the CDR3 terminus, with the missing tail filled in from the germline J gene. The V call is TRBV20-1, the J call TRBJ2-7; TRBD2 might be the D (5 bases). CDR1 DFQATT and CDR2 SNEGSKA come from the germline V gene (reference sequence). This CDR3 spans 13 amino acids. Between the trimmed V and J ends, which lost 3 bases and 4 bases, there was a span of 13 bases. CDR3 DNA (partial): TGCAGTGCTAGTAGGCGGACTGGGTACGAG. This codes for CSASRRTGYE. The complete CDR3 reads CSASRRTGYEQYF.

This clone was detected many times. The read finishes 3 residues shy of the CDR3 end, and the germline J gene is used to complete it. The chain links TRBV6-1 to TRBJ2-7, with D possibly being TRBD2 (6 bases). Trimming took off 3 bases at V and 3 bases at J, with 9 bases between the two ends. Germline-derived CDR1 and CDR2 are MNHNS and SASEGT. This CDR3 comprises 13 residues. CDR3 DNA (partial): TGTGCCAGCAGTGATGGGCGGGGCTACGAG. It translates to CASSDGRGYE. The whole CDR3 is CASSDGRGYEQYF.

In this sample, this clone turned up many times. In the same sample, other DNA sequences code for this CDR3. The part of the CDR3 DNA that was read is TGCGCCAGCAGCTTGGAACAGGGGGCTTACGAG. Translating gives CASSLEQGAYE. In full, the CDR3 reads CASSLEQGAYEQYF. The rearrangement links TRBV5-1 to TRBJ2-7; 9 bases agree with TRBD1. The read ends 3 residues before the CDR3 terminus; that terminus is restored from the germline J gene. J gave up 4 bases and V 0 bases, and 2 bases lay outside the gene matches. The CDR3 loop spans 14 amino acids. The germline gives CDR1 SGHRS, CDR2 YFSETQ. Using reference TRBV5-1 and TRBJ2-7 for the parts outside the CDR3, the full variable domain is KAGVTQTPRYLIKTRGQQVTLSCSPISGHRSVSWYQQTPGQGLQFLFEYFSETQRNKGNFPGRFSGRQFSNSRSEMNVSTLELGDSALYLCASSLEQGAYEQYFGPGTRLTVT.

This clone has at least ten counts. The CDR3 end lies 3 residues beyond the end of the read and is filled in from the germline J gene. The chain uses TRBV18 and TRBJ2-1; 11 nucleotides agree with TRBD2. Germline values: CDR1 KGHSH, CDR2 LQKENI. This CDR3 is 16 amino acids long. The trim removed 3 bases at V and 5 bases at J, leaving 6 bases unmatched. The sequenced CDR3 bases are TGTGCCAGCTCACCTCTCGGGACTAGCGGTCACAATGAG. This codes for CASSPLGTSGHNE. The entire CDR3 sequence reads CASSPLGTSGHNEQFF.

In its sample, this clone was seen many times. Read sequence stops 3 residues before the CDR3 end, and the germline J gene provides the missing end. This chain uses TRBV4-1 with TRBJ2-2; no definite D call. CDR3 size: 13 residues. V was shortened by 11 bases and J by 0 bases, with 10 bases between the two germline ends. Germline V lookup: CDR1 MGHRA, CDR2 YSYEKL. The part of the CDR3 DNA that was read is TGCGCCGTCAGCGACTCGAACACCGGGGAG. Its protein product is CAVSDSNTGE. The full CDR3 reads CAVSDSNTGELFF.

This clone appeared many times. CDR3 DNA (partial): TGTGCCAGCAGTCTAGACCTTCGACAGGGCCAATATGGC. Translated: CASSLDLRQGQYG. The entire CDR3 reads CASSLDLRQGQYGYTF. The chain couples TRBV12-3 or TRBV12-4 to TRBJ1-2, with 7 bases matching TRBD1. Read data end 3 residues before the CDR3 end; the end is taken from the germline J gene. This CDR3 region has 16 residues. The junction had 14 bases not matched to a gene; V was cut back by 5 bases and J by 5 bases.

This clone was observed at least ten times. The sequence runs out 3 residues before the end of the CDR3; the remainder is reconstructed from the germline J gene. The chain combines TRBV5-6 with TRBJ2-3; D is unresolved. This CDR3 region has 13 residues. Germline V lookup: CDR1 SGHDT, CDR2 YYEEEE. The germline V and J ends were trimmed by 0 bases and 4 bases, with 6 bases remaining between them. CDR3 DNA (partial): TGTGCCAGCAGCTTGGACCGGGCAGATACG. Protein sequence: CASSLDRADT. The entire CDR3 sequence reads CASSLDRADTQYF.

The sample holds many counts of this clone. Read data end 3 residues before the CDR3 end; the end is taken from the germline J gene. The chain carries TRBV5-6 and TRBJ2-5, with 9 nucleotides matching TRBD1. Germline V gives CDR1 SGHDT, CDR2 YYEEEE. The CDR3 covers 14 residues. V shed 0 bases, J shed 6 bases, and the junction held 3 bases outside the gene matches. CDR3 sequence reads: CASSLGQGVQTQYF. Partial CDR3 DNA: TGTGCCAGCAGCTTGGGACAGGGGGTGCAGACC.

This clone was seen ten or more times. The observed sequence ends 3 residues before the CDR3 terminus, with the missing tail filled in from the germline J gene. J is TRBJ2-7 and V is TRBV2, with a weak D call TRBD1 (6 bases). CDR3 length equals 15 residues. The germline V and J ends were trimmed by 7 bases and 3 bases, with 19 bases remaining between them. Germline V gene lookup returns CDR1 SNHLY and CDR2 FYNNEI. CDR3 DNA, as far as it was read: TGTGCCAGCACCGACCCAGGACAGATAGGCTACGAG. Translation: CASTDPGQIGYE. The whole CDR3 sequence reads CASTDPGQIGYEQYF.

This clone was detected many times. The read terminates 3 residues ahead of where the CDR3 ends, so the germline J gene completes it. The chain is built from TRBV11-2 and TRBJ2-4; TRBD2 is a possible D gene (5 bases). Germline V gene data show CDR1 as SGHAT and CDR2 as FQNNGV. V dropped 2 bases and J dropped 0 bases, with 8 bases sitting between them. The CDR3 covers 15 residues. The CDR3 spells CASSLLAVAKNIQYF. The covered CDR3 bases are TGTGCCAGCAGCTTACTAGCCGTAGCCAAAAACATT.

Comments on this clone: The read terminates 3 residues ahead of where the CDR3 ends, so the germline J gene completes it. The chain employs TRBV20-1 and TRBJ2-7; tentative D call: TRBD2 (7 bases). This CDR3 is 14 amino acids long. V was shortened by 6 bases and J by 3 bases, with 18 bases between the two germline ends. The germline CDR1 and CDR2 sequences are DFQATT and SNEGSKA (reference sequence). The CDR3 reads CSAQSRGGGYEQYF. The part of the CDR3 DNA that was read is TGCAGTGCCCAGAGTAGGGGAGGGGGCTACGAG.

This clone was counted ten times or more. The CDR3 end lies 3 residues beyond the end of the read and is filled in from the germline J gene. This chain connects TRBV11-2 to TRBJ1-4, with 9 bases matching TRBD1. With 5 bases clipped from V and 5 bases from J, the junction kept 3 bases outside the gene matches. Germline assignment: CDR1 SGHAT and CDR2 FQNNGV. CDR3 length equals 14 residues. CDR3 sequence reads: CASSPGQGNEKLFF. Incomplete CDR3 DNA: TGTGCCAGCAGCCCCGGACAGGGGAATGAAAAA.

This clone has a count of ten or more. The sequenced fragment ends 3 residues before the CDR3 boundary, so the rest is inferred from the germline J gene. This chain links TRBV11-2 with TRBJ2-1, with no clear D. The CDR3 extends over 14 amino acids. V was pared by 0 bases and J by 7 bases, with 10 bases between. Germline assignment: CDR1 SGHAT and CDR2 FQNNGV. CDR3 DNA, as far as it was read: TGTGCCAGCAGCTTAGAGTCTAGTAGAAATGAG. This translates into CASSLESSRNE. From start to end, the CDR3 is CASSLESSRNEQFF. Together with reference TRBV11-2 and TRBJ2-1, the CDR3 gives the full variable domain: EAGVAQSPRYKIIEKRQSVAFWCNPISGHATLYWYQQILGQGPKLLIQFQNNGVVDDSQLPKDRFSAERLKGVDSTLKIQPAKLEDSAVYLCASSLESSRNEQFFGPGTRLTVL.

This clone was counted at least ten times. The read ends 3 residues shy of where the CDR3 ends; the end is completed using the germline J gene. The J gene is TRBJ2-7, the V gene TRBV7-6; no clear D. This CDR3 spans 14 amino acids. V lost 5 bases to trimming and J lost 2 bases, with 13 bases between them. Germline V gene sequence: CDR1 SGHVS, CDR2 FNYEAQ. Here the CDR3 reads CASSEIPWPYEQYF. Incomplete CDR3 DNA: TGTGCCAGCAGCGAGATCCCCTGGCCCTACGAG.

The table lists this clone with many counts. From the germline J gene comes the end of the CDR3, since the read stops 3 residues before it. The chain is built from TRBV2 and TRBJ2-7; TRBD1 agrees at 11 bases. The germline gives CDR1 SNHLY, CDR2 FYNNEI. The V and J ends lost 6 bases and 4 bases, in that order; junction bases with no gene match: 5. This CDR3 contains 14 residues. CDR3 DNA, as far as it was read: TGTGCCAGCAGGTATGGACAGGGGGCTTACGAG. As protein: CASRYGQGAYE. The CDR3 as a whole reads CASRYGQGAYEQYF.

There are many counts of this clone. Coverage ceases 3 residues before the CDR3 finishes, and the germline J gene fills in the end. This chain links TRBV20-1 with TRBJ1-5; TRBD1 is a possible D gene (6 bases). V was cut by 3 bases and J by 3 bases, with 12 bases left in between. CDR3 length equals 14 residues. CDR1 DFQATT and CDR2 SNEGSKA come from the germline V gene (reference sequence). The CDR3 here is CSARSGQLNQPQHF. Partial CDR3 DNA: TGCAGTGCTAGGTCTGGACAGCTCAATCAGCCC.

This clone was seen at least ten times. Sequencing ends 3 residues short of the CDR3 end; the germline J gene provides the rest. The V and J genes are TRBV19 and TRBJ1-2, with TRBD1 matching 9 bases. This CDR3 has 16 residues. The V and J ends lost 5 bases and 4 bases, in that order; junction bases with no gene match: 11. Germline V gives CDR1 LNHDA, CDR2 SQIVND (reference sequence). The CDR3 bases that were read are TGTGCCAGTAGTTCAGTCCCGGGACAGGGAAGCTATGGC. As protein: CASSSVPGQGSYG. The full CDR3 sequence reads CASSSVPGQGSYGYTF. Full variable domain (remainder filled in from reference TRBV19 and TRBJ1-2): DGGITQSPKYLFRKEGQNVTLSCEQNLNHDAMYWYRQDPGQGLRLIYYSQIVNDFQKGDIAEGYSVSREKKESFPLTVTSAQKNPTAFYLCASSSVPGQGSYGYTFGSGTRLTVV.

This clone was counted at least ten times. The read is 3 residues too short to cover the CDR3 end, so that end is filled in from the germline J gene. The chain uses TRBV19 and TRBJ2-1, with 9 bases identical to TRBD2. The CDR3 contains 14 residues. Trimming cost V 5 bases and J 8 bases; bases outside gene matches: 7. The V gene's germline CDR1 is LNHDA and CDR2 SQIVND (reference sequence). This CDR3 is CASSLTSGRDEQFF. CDR3 DNA, as far as it was read: TGTGCCAGTAGTTTGACTAGCGGTAGAGATGAG.

Many counts were recorded for this clone. The CDR3 end is not reached by the read, which stops 3 residues before it; the germline J gene fills it in. The rearrangement joins TRBV20-1 to TRBJ2-7; D is possibly TRBD2 (7 bases). This CDR3 is built from 13 residues. V lost 5 bases and J lost 1, with 12 bases in between. Germline V CDR1 and CDR2: DFQATT, SNEGSKA (reference sequence). CDR3 sequence: CSAAGDYSYEQYF. The CDR3 DNA, read in part, is TGCAGTGCTGCAGGGGACTATTCCTACGAG.

This clone was counted at least ten times. The read comes to an end 3 residues before the CDR3 does, leaving the germline J gene to fill in the end. The chain combines TRBV30 with TRBJ1-1; possible D gene TRBD1, 5 bases. The CDR3 length is 14 residues. Germline V gene lookup returns CDR1 GTSNPN and CDR2 SVGIG (reference sequence). The sequenced part of the CDR3 DNA is TGTGCCTGGACCACGGGGGGAACGGGAAGGGAA. Amino acid sequence: CAWTTGGTGRE. The full CDR3 sequence reads CAWTTGGTGREAFF.

The table lists this clone with many counts. With the read ending 3 residues before the CDR3 end, the germline J gene is used to fill in that end. This chain links TRBV30 with TRBJ1-5, with 8 bases matching TRBD1. The V gene's germline CDR1 is GTSNPN and CDR2 SVGIG (reference sequence). Germline trimming cut 3 bases from V and 7 bases from J; bases unmatched to any gene: 8. CDR3 size: 14 residues. The covered CDR3 bases are TGTGCCTGGAGACTGTCCGGGACAGGACAGCCC. Translation: CAWRLSGTGQP. The CDR3, in full, reads CAWRLSGTGQPQHF.

This clone was seen a few times. Sequencing ends 3 residues short of the CDR3 end; the germline J gene provides the rest. The rearrangement links TRBV19 to TRBJ1-3; D unresolved. The V gene's germline CDR1 is LNHDA and CDR2 SQIVND (reference sequence). The CDR3 covers 14 residues. V dropped 6 bases and J dropped 4 bases, with 13 bases sitting between them. Incomplete CDR3 DNA: TGTGCCAGTAGGACGGCCCGGGGAGGAAACACC. Protein product: CASRTARGGNT. The entire CDR3 is CASRTARGGNTIYF.

This clone was picked up many times. The CDR3 sequence: CASSPMSGSNTGELFF. The DNA read from the CDR3 is TGTGCCAGCAGCCCCATGAGCGGCTCGAACACCGGGGAG. The rearrangement links TRBV9 to TRBJ2-2; D is possibly TRBD2 (5 bases). The read stops 3 residues short of the end of the CDR3; the missing end is completed from the germline J gene. V was trimmed by 4 bases and J by 0 bases, leaving 13 bases between them. Germline values: CDR1 SGDLS, CDR2 YYNGEE. CDR3 length equals 16 residues.

This clone was counted at least ten times. The read halts 3 residues ahead of the CDR3 end, with the missing end drawn from the germline J gene. The chain joins TRBV7-9 to TRBJ1-1; unclear D gene. V dropped 6 bases and J dropped 1 base, with 12 bases sitting between them. The germline gives CDR1 SEHNR, CDR2 FQNEAQ (reference sequence). The CDR3 is 14 residues long. CDR3 in amino acids: CASSPTRRNTEAFF. The CDR3 bases that were read are TGTGCCAGCAGTCCGACACGAAGGAACACTGAA.